This T cell receptor beta chain was recovered during a study of T cell responses to AZD1222 COVID-19 vaccine. Looking at the study overall: Pooling covered second doses at about 4 or about 12 weeks. Findings and caveats of the study: Variant regions that are unmutated are reportedly the target of nearly half of spike-specific TCRs. There were vaccine-associated CD4 TCRs across spike, dominant at 160-218 and 743-854. Repertoires in all cases were sampled only once the peak T cell response had passed.

A word on this clone: What it recognizes is unknown.

Produced via immunoSEQ multiplex PCR; TCRdb's table is partial and in-frame only. Of tens of thousands of clones in the sample, more than 70% were seen once. Germline V lookup: CDR1 SQVTM, CDR2 ANQGSEA. V lost 7 bases to trimming and J lost 5 bases, with 14 bases between them. The CDR3 has 12 residues. J is TRBJ1-1 and V is TRBV29-1, with D perhaps matching TRBD1 (5 bases). This receptor was identified in an adult in good health. The sample here was peripheral blood, taken on day 0 of AZD1222 vaccination. CDR3 amino acids: CSARETITEAFF. As DNA, the CDR3 is TGCAGCGCCAGGGAGACTATTACTGAAGCTTTCTTT. Complete variable domain (other parts from reference TRBV29-1 and TRBJ1-1): SAVISQKPSRDICQRGTSLTIQCQVDSQVTMMFWYRQQPGQSLTLIATANQGSEATYESGFVIDKFPISRPNLTFSTLTVSNMSPEDSSIYLCSARETITEAFFGQGTRLTVV.